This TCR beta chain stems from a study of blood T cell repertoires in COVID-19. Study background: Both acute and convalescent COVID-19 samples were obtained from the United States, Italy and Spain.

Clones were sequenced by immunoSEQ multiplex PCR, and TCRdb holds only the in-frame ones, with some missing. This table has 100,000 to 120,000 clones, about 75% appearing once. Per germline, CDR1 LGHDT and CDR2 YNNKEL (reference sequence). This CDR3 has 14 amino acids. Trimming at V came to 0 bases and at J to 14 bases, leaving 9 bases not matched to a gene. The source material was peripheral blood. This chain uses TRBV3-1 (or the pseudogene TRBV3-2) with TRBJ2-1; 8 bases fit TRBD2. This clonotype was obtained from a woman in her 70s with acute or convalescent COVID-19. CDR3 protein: CASSQDTGGAGEFF. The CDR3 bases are TGTGCCAGCAGCCAAGATACGGGGGGGGCCGGGGAGTTCTTC.